One and the same sample provided the 2 T cell receptor beta chains below, sequenced in a study of T cells in women clearing cervical HPV infection. Profiled with immunoSEQ multiplex PCR; TCRdb holds only in-frame clones, not every one. The sample holds under 20,000 clones. Material: blood buffy coat. These receptors all stem from a woman between 18 and 75 years old with a cervical HPV16 infection that either progressed to CIN3+ or cleared (not recorded which).

Comments on this clone: The read is 3 residues too short to cover the CDR3 end, so that end is filled in from the germline J gene. The chain combines TRBV6-1 with TRBJ2-2; 7 bases are shared with TRBD2. This CDR3 is 13 amino acids long. Germline values: CDR1 MNHNS, CDR2 SASEGT. V lost 4 bases, J lost 10 bases, and 6 bases stayed unmatched. The CDR3 spells CASSGGSSAELFF. CDR3 DNA, as far as it was read: TGTGCCAGCAGTGGCGGGAGCTCGGCGGAG.

Note on this clone: The read comes to an end 3 residues before the CDR3 does, leaving the germline J gene to fill in the end. The V call is TRBV20-1, the J call TRBJ2-2, with TRBD1 matching over 8 bases. The CDR3 loop spans 16 amino acids. From germline, CDR1 is DFQATT and CDR2 SNEGSKA (reference sequence). The trim removed 0 bases at V and 6 bases at J, leaving 9 bases unmatched. The CDR3 bases that were read are TGCAGTGCTAGAGATACCGGACAGGGCGGGTCCGGGGAG. Translated: CSARDTGQGGSGE. The whole CDR3 sequence is CSARDTGQGGSGELFF.